What follows describes a single T cell receptor beta chain. The antigen is undetermined. The V gene lost 4 bases and the J gene lost 3 bases, with 9 bases spanning the gap. This CDR3 has 13 amino acids. Looked up from germline, CDR1 is MNHEY and CDR2 is SVGAGI. Some clones are missing from TCRdb's copy, which holds only in-frame ones; the method was immunoSEQ multiplex PCR. The top ten hold 0.13% of the sample, which has millions of clones, over 85% seen once. The data were obtained in a study of shared clonotypes between healthy human individuals. Study summary: The composition of the donors was a couple of women and a few men aged 18 to 49. General study findings and limits: The study's rarefaction showed incomplete sorted-subset sequencing despite large depth. Estimated richness values were generally larger in naive subsets than in memory subsets. Sharing across four donors was highest in naive CD4 (around 5%) and lowest in memory CD8 (0.4%).

This chain links TRBV6-5 with TRBJ1-1; TRBD1 is a possible D gene (5 bases). The sample was naive CD4+ T cells sorted from blood. Subset described: CD45RA+ positively selected. This sequence originates from a man aged 18 to 30 in good health. CDR3 sequence reads: CASSLQAYTEAFF. CDR3 sequence (DNA): TGTGCCAGCAGTTTACAGGCATACACTGAAGCTTTCTTT.